The source of this T cell receptor (beta chain) is a study of blood T cell repertoires in COVID-19. About the research overall: Both acute and convalescent COVID-19 samples were obtained from the United States, Italy and Spain.

CDR3 size: 14 residues. CDR1 and CDR2 (germline): SGHRS, YFSETQ. Trimming pared 4 bases from V and 5 bases from J, leaving 13 bases between. Participants, roughly 18 to 100 years old, spanned under 30 US areas. Participants' own reports of clinical history determined their cohort assignment. Original processing notes: The authors estimated nucleated cell counts from reference gene primer amplification. The data were produced by immunoSEQ multiplex PCR, yet TCRdb's version contains in-frame clones alone and is incomplete. V, J and clone size were drawn from that table, and D and trimming were deduced from the DNA. The data hold 180,000 or so clones, with around four fifths observed a single time.

This chain links TRBV5-1 with TRBJ2-1, with a weak D call TRBD2 (5 bases). The clonotype comes from a woman aged 45-59 years in a cohort exposed to, infected with or recovered from COVID-19 (not recorded which). The specimen was PBMCs or T cells enriched from blood (not recorded which). CDR3 protein: CASSATIVHNEQFF. For the CDR3, the DNA is TGCGCCAGCAGCGCGACTATTGTCCACAATGAGCAGTTCTTC.